These 31 T cell receptor beta chains were sequenced from one sample in a study of blood T cells in healthy people across ages. A second PCR, run for about 7 to 12 cycles, used a sample-barcoded 5' primer plus a J-beta primer mix. TCRdb called the 5' RACE reads again in MiXCR, with one record for every CDR3 protein. The sample holds 850,000 or so distinct CDR3 sequences, about 30% seen once. Sequences were obtained from blood. The receptors come from a woman aged 80 or over in good health.

This clonotype was seen only a few times. The chain recombines TRBV3-1 with TRBJ1-5; D is undetermined. The CDR3 length is 16 residues. CDR1 and CDR2 from the germline V gene are LGHDT and YNNKEL (reference sequence). Trimming stripped 2 bases from V and 3 bases from J, with 14 bases between. CDR3 region: CASSQSNSRVNQPQHF. The CDR3 region has the DNA TGTGCCAGCAGCCAATCGAATTCCCGGGTCAATCAGCCCCAGCATTTT.

The chain joins TRBV6-6 to TRBJ2-3, with D uncertain. Germline V gives CDR1 MNHNY, CDR2 SVGAGI (reference sequence). V gave up 6 bases and J gave up 5 bases, with 12 bases separating them. This CDR3 is built from 13 residues. CDR3 loop: CASSYVSGDTQYF. In DNA form, the CDR3 reads TGTGCCAGCAGCTATGTGTCGGGAGATACGCAGTATTTT.

The chain links TRBV6-2 or TRBV6-3 to TRBJ2-6; 10 nucleotides match TRBD1. The J segment lost 2 bases and the V segment lost 8 bases, leaving 12 bases of the junction unmatched. Germline V gene data show CDR1 as MNHEY and CDR2 as SVGEGT. This CDR3 has 18 amino acids. CDR3 residues: CASGRSGTGVPGANVLTF. The DNA of the CDR3 is TGTGCCAGCGGACGGTCCGGGACAGGGGTTCCTGGGGCCAACGTCCTGACTTTC.

In its sample, this clonotype was seen many times. V usage is TRBV12-3 or TRBV12-4 and J usage is TRBJ1-1; TRBD1 aligns across 7 bases. With 6 bases clipped from V and 3 bases from J, the junction kept 7 bases outside the gene matches. The CDR3 covers 14 residues. CDR3 bases: TGTGCCAGCAGCCGAGACAGGGTGTACACTGAAGCTTTCTTT. Its protein product is CASSRDRVYTEAFF.

In its sample, this clonotype was seen many times. The V gene is TRBV7-2, the J gene TRBJ2-5, with D perhaps TRBD2 (7 bases). The germline V gene encodes CDR1 SGHTA and CDR2 FQGNSA. V lost 7 bases, J lost 1 base, and 13 bases lay in between. This CDR3 is built from 14 residues. CDR3 DNA: TGTGCCAGCACCTTGGGGGGGGCCCAAGAGACCCAGTACTTC. Encoded protein: CASTLGGAQETQYF. Filled out from reference TRBV7-2 and TRBJ2-5, the complete variable domain reads GAGVSQSPSNKVTEKGKDVELRCDPISGHTALYWYRQSLGQGLEFLIYFQGNSAPDKSGLPSDRFSAERTGGSVSTLTIQRTQQEDSAVYLCASTLGGAQETQYFGPGTRLLVL.

This clonotype has only a few counts. This chain joins TRBV4-1 and TRBJ2-5; 12 positions agree with TRBD1. This CDR3 region has 15 residues. Looked up from germline, CDR1 is MGHRA and CDR2 is YSYEKL. V shed 5 bases and J 4 bases; nucleotides not matched to a gene: 5. CDR3 DNA sequence: TGCGCCAGCAGCGCGGGACAGGGGGCCGGAGAGACCCAGTACTTC. Translation: CASSAGQGAGETQYF.

This clonotype was observed at least ten times. V is TRBV11-2 and J is TRBJ2-5; D gene ambiguous. V dropped 11 bases and J dropped 0 bases, with 16 bases sitting between them. This CDR3 has 14 residues. The germline gives CDR1 SGHAT, CDR2 FQNNGV. CDR3 protein: CALYLATNQETQYF. The CDR3 DNA follows: TGTGCCTTATACCTCGCGACCAACCAAGAGACCCAGTACTTC.

This clonotype was detected ten times or more. The CDR3 loop is CGTSTGENYGYTF. CDR3 in DNA: TGCGGGACTTCGACAGGGGAGAACTATGGCTACACCTTC. The rearrangement links TRBV4-1 to TRBJ1-2; 8 bases map to TRBD1. Germline V gene data show CDR1 as MGHRA and CDR2 as YSYEKL. The CDR3 consists of 13 residues.

In the case of this clonotype: The junction departs from the called germline gene at one end, perhaps through a read error. The gene calls are TRBV12-3 or TRBV12-4 and TRBJ2-3; 8 bases align to TRBD2. The CDR3 covers 14 residues. The CDR3 sequence: CASKIAGSADMQYF. CDR3 in DNA: TGTGCCAGCAAAATAGCGGGGAGCGCAGATATGCAGTATTTT.

This clonotype was observed a few times. This chain uses TRBV6-5 with TRBJ2-7, with D tentatively TRBD1 (6 bases). The CDR3 totals 17 residues. Germline values: CDR1 MNHEY, CDR2 SVGAGI. V was cut by 4 bases and J by 2 bases, with 21 bases left in between. CDR3 region: CASSSIRGVRGTYEQYF. Written as DNA, the CDR3 is TGTGCCAGCAGTTCAATCAGGGGTGTTAGGGGCACCTACGAGCAGTACTTC.

This clonotype was found many times. This rearrangement joins TRBV20-1 to TRBJ1-5, with unresolved D. Per the germline V gene, CDR1 is DFQATT and CDR2 is SNEGSKA (reference sequence). The CDR3 has 14 residues. Trimming cost V 0 bases and J 6 bases, with 12 bases left between them. CDR3 residues: CSARDLGQTQPQHF. The CDR3 region has the DNA TGCAGTGCTAGAGATCTGGGTCAGACTCAGCCCCAGCATTTT.

This chain links TRBV20-1 with TRBJ1-4, with 9 bases fitting TRBD1. Germline values: CDR1 DFQATT, CDR2 SNEGSKA (reference sequence). The CDR3 loop spans 13 amino acids. J was trimmed by 10 bases and V by 3 bases; bases with no gene match: 6. CDR3 DNA: TGCAGTGCTAGGGATACAGGGGGCGGAAAACTGTTTTTT. Its translation: CSARDTGGGKLFF.

The count of this clonotype is one. With a much larger clone just one base away, this may be a read error. The rearrangement uses TRBV5-1 and TRBJ2-5, with D unclear. The CDR3 has 14 residues. Germline CDR1 and CDR2: SGHRS and YFSETQ. The CDR3 bases are TGCGCCAGCGGCTTGGTCCACTCCCAAGAGACCCAGTACTTC. It specifies CASGLVHSQETQYF.

There are a few counts of this clonotype. V is TRBV5-6 and J is TRBJ2-2; a weak D match, TRBD2 (7 bases). Trimming pared 2 bases from V and 5 bases from J, leaving 16 bases between. Germline CDR1 SGHDT, CDR2 YYEEEE. This CDR3 has 16 residues. The CDR3, as DNA: TGTGCCAGCAGCTTCCGGGGGGCCTTATGGACCGGGGAGCTGTTTTTT. Translated, it gives CASSFRGALWTGELFF.

The V and J genes are TRBV20-1 and TRBJ2-2, with 9 bases that match TRBD1. This CDR3 comprises 14 residues. V dropped 3 bases and J dropped 5; count of bases not matched to a gene: 4. Germline values: CDR1 DFQATT, CDR2 SNEGSKA (reference sequence). The CDR3 protein is CSARGQGGTGELFF. Here the CDR3 DNA reads TGCAGTGCTAGGGGACAGGGAGGAACCGGGGAGCTGTTTTTT.

This clonotype was observed a handful of times. The junction shows a germline mismatch at one end, possibly a read error. CDR3 in amino acids: CGARTGVNQPQHF. The CDR3 DNA sequence: TGCGGTGCCCGGACAGGTGTCAATCAGCCCCAGCATTTT. The chain is built from TRBV20-1 and TRBJ1-5, with TRBD1 matching over 7 bases. The CDR3 consists of 13 residues. Germline V gene lookup returns CDR1 DFQATT and CDR2 SNEGSKA (reference sequence).

The V gene is TRBV20-1, the J gene TRBJ1-1; D is unresolved. Germline V gene lookup returns CDR1 DFQATT and CDR2 SNEGSKA (reference sequence). The CDR3 is made up of 13 amino acids. With 3 bases removed from V and 1 base from J, the gap between germline ends came to 9 bases. CDR3 sequence (DNA): TGCAGTGCTAGTCACATGGAGAACACTGAAGCTTTCTTT. Protein product: CSASHMENTEAFF.

This clonotype was counted a few times. The CDR3 bases are TGTGCCAGCAGCTTTAGGGCCCCTTTGGGAGGTGGGAGCAATCAGCCCCAGCATTTT. Translating gives CASSFRAPLGGGSNQPQHF. The chain joins TRBV7-2 to TRBJ1-5; D uncertain. Germline CDR1 reads SGHTA; CDR2 reads FQGNSA. This CDR3 has 19 amino acids. Deletions cut 3 bases from V and 1 base from J, with 22 bases between.

The chain has TRBV9 and TRBJ1-4; the D gene is possibly TRBD1 (5 bases). The CDR3 runs to 15 residues. V dropped 3 bases and J dropped 3 bases, with 12 bases sitting between them. Germline lookup yields CDR1 SGDLS and CDR2 YYNGEE. CDR3 in DNA: TGTGCCAGCAGCGCCACCGGGGCGCCTAATGAAAAACTGTTTTTT. Translated, it gives CASSATGAPNEKLFF.

Ten or more counts support this clonotype. The chain links TRBV15 to TRBJ1-4; D is unresolved. Trimming shortened V by 0 bases and J by 14 bases, and 10 bases separated the two germline ends. The CDR3 has 12 amino acids. CDR1 is LNHNV, CDR2 YYDKDF, per germline (reference sequence). CDR3 sequence reads: CATSRDQSRLFF. The CDR3 DNA reads TGTGCCACCAGCAGAGATCAGAGTAGGCTGTTTTTT.

This clonotype was counted at least ten times. The chain carries TRBV5-1 and TRBJ2-3, with D maybe TRBD2 (6 bases). The CDR3 extends over 14 amino acids. Germline V gene sequence: CDR1 SGHRS, CDR2 YFSETQ. V was shortened by 0 bases and J by 4 bases, with 9 bases between the two germline ends. The CDR3 spells CASSLDGGADTQYF. The CDR3 DNA is TGCGCCAGCAGCTTGGACGGGGGAGCAGATACGCAGTATTTT.

The sample holds one count of this clonotype. This could be a read error, since a much larger clone is one nucleotide away. The chain uses TRBV10-3 and TRBJ2-5, with D uncertain. The CDR3 covers 15 residues. Germline V gives CDR1 ENHRY, CDR2 SYGVKD. The CDR3 coding sequence is TGTGCCCTCAGTGAGTCAGCTGGGGTAGGTGAGACCCAGTACTTC. This sequence encodes CALSESAGVGETQYF.

In this sample, this clonotype turned up many times. The J gene is TRBJ1-1, the V gene TRBV7-2, with a possible D match to TRBD1 (6 bases). Trimming removed 5 bases at V and 10 bases at J, with 23 bases between. The germline V gene has CDR1 SGHTA and CDR2 FQGNSA. The CDR3 covers 15 residues. Here the CDR3 reads CASSPGIAAGVRAFF. CDR3 nucleotides: TGTGCCAGCAGCCCTGGGATAGCAGCAGGGGTCCGAGCTTTCTTT.

This clonotype was seen many times. The chain uses TRBV3-1 and TRBJ1-6; D is ambiguous. The germline V gene has CDR1 LGHDT and CDR2 YNNKEL (reference sequence). The CDR3 has 14 residues. Trimming took 0 bases from V and 11 from J, leaving 11 bases between them. Written as DNA, the CDR3 is TGTGCCAGCAGCCAAGATCGCCAGTTCACACCCCTCCACTTT. Encoded protein: CASSQDRQFTPLHF.

This clonotype appeared many times. The CDR3 nucleotides are TGTGCCAGCACCGCCGGCCTGAGCACAGATACGCAGTATTTT. Translated: CASTAGLSTDTQYF. The J gene is TRBJ2-3, the V gene TRBV12-3 or TRBV12-4; D gene ambiguous. The CDR3 length is 14 residues. Deletions cut 7 bases from V and 0 bases from J, with 11 bases between.

This clonotype was counted between two and nine times. V usage is TRBV2 and J usage is TRBJ2-1; 7 bases agree with TRBD2. CDR1 is SNHLY and CDR2 is FYNNEI in the germline V gene. CDR3 length: 15 amino acids. Losses at the gene ends were 6 bases for V and 0 bases for J; bases not matched to a gene: 5. Here the CDR3 DNA reads TGTGCCAGCAGCCCCAGCGGGGACTCCTACAATGAGCAGTTCTTC. As protein: CASSPSGDSYNEQFF.

This chain connects TRBV6-5 to TRBJ1-1; no clear D. V gave up 7 bases and J gave up 1 base, with 13 bases separating them. Per the germline V gene, CDR1 is MNHEY and CDR2 is SVGAGI. This CDR3 spans 14 amino acids. The CDR3 reads CASTAAEKNTEAFF. The CDR3 DNA sequence: TGTGCCAGCACCGCCGCGGAGAAGAACACTGAAGCTTTCTTT.

This clonotype was recorded many times. The V and J genes are TRBV6-1 and TRBJ2-1, with D perhaps given as TRBD1 or TRBD2 (6 bases each). The CDR3 sequence is 15 residues long. Per the germline V gene, CDR1 is MNHNS and CDR2 is SASEGT. Trimming shortened V by 6 bases and J by 0 bases, and 12 bases separated the two germline ends. The CDR3 nucleotides read TGTGCCAGCAGCGGATCGGGGGCCTCCTACAATGAGCAGTTCTTC. Translating it yields CASSGSGASYNEQFF.

This chain connects TRBV20-1 to TRBJ1-2, with D possibly being TRBD1 (6 bases). Germline CDR1 reads DFQATT; CDR2 reads SNEGSKA (reference sequence). With 2 bases removed from V and 7 bases from J, the gap between germline ends came to 11 bases. The CDR3 is made up of 12 amino acids. CDR3 region: CSARKTGTGYTF. DNA of the CDR3: TGCAGTGCTAGAAAAACAGGGACTGGCTACACCTTC.

This clonotype has a count of ten or more. The rearrangement uses TRBV7-2 and TRBJ2-5; D is perhaps TRBD1 or TRBD2 (5 bases each). This CDR3 is built from 14 residues. V was pared by 5 bases and J by 2 bases, with 12 bases between. Germline assignment: CDR1 SGHTA and CDR2 FQGNSA. CDR3 sequence: CASSEGRRQETQYF. The CDR3 DNA reads as TGTGCCAGCAGCGAGGGACGGCGACAAGAGACCCAGTACTTC.

This clonotype was found many times. The J gene is TRBJ2-1, the V gene TRBV20-1; possibly TRBD1 for D (6 bases). Per the germline V gene, CDR1 is DFQATT and CDR2 is SNEGSKA (reference sequence). The CDR3 runs 15 residues. Trimming shortened V by 0 bases and J by 3 bases, and 12 bases separated the two germline ends. The CDR3 protein is CSARDRLGGYNEQFF. As DNA, the CDR3 is TGCAGTGCTAGAGATCGCCTAGGGGGCTACAATGAGCAGTTCTTC.